A selection of T cell receptor beta chains follows, all from one sample in a study of T cell responses to AZD1222 COVID-19 vaccine. The table came from immunoSEQ multiplex PCR; TCRdb's copy has only in-frame clones and leaves some out. The profile shows 100,000 to 150,000 clones, 84% of them singletons. The sequencing here drew on peripheral blood, taken 28 days after the second AZD1222 dose. These receptors all stem from an adult who received the AZD1222 COVID-19 vaccine. The CDR3 runs from the conserved cysteine through the conserved F or W. The order of the fields is clone size, CDR3 length, V gene, D gene, J gene, CDR3 protein, CDR3 DNA. The D gene is left open where the match is weak. Not all rows give a size; the values are once, few, many and, for expanded clones, a class.

abundance: few
len: 14
v_gene: TRBV10-3
d_gene: TRBD1
j_gene: TRBJ2-7
CDR3aa: CAIRAPGQGYEQYF
CDR3nt: TGTGCCATCAGGGCCCCGGGACAGGGCTACGAGCAGTACTTC

abundance: NA
len: 16
v_gene: TRBV28
d_gene: TRBD2
j_gene: TRBJ2-1
CDR3aa: CASSQAGLPSYNEQFF
CDR3nt: TGTGCCAGCAGTCAAGCGGGGCTGCCCTCCTACAATGAGCAGTTCTTC

abundance: NA
len: 17
v_gene: TRBV11-3
d_gene: TRBD1
j_gene: TRBJ2-7
CDR3aa: CASSSGTGAFRSYVQYF
CDR3nt: TGTGCCAGCAGCTCGGGGACAGGGGCATTCCGCTCCTACGTGCAGTACTTC

abundance: NA
len: 14
v_gene: TRBV5-1
d_gene: TRBD1
j_gene: TRBJ1-2
CDR3aa: CASSGDTGEYGYTF
CDR3nt: TGCGCCAGCAGCGGGGACACAGGGGAATATGGCTACACCTTC

abundance: NA
len: 14
v_gene: TRBV5-1
d_gene: TRBD1
j_gene: TRBJ1-2
CDR3aa: CASSLAATGKGYTF
CDR3nt: TGCGCCAGCAGCTTGGCGGCGACAGGGAAGGGCTACACCTTC

abundance: NA
len: 15
v_gene: TRBV4-2
d_gene: NA
j_gene: TRBJ1-3
CDR3aa: CASSQTAGAGNTIYF
CDR3nt: TGTGCCAGCAGCCAAACCGCAGGGGCTGGAAACACCATATATTTT

abundance: NA
len: 15
v_gene: TRBV13
d_gene: TRBD1
j_gene: TRBJ2-7
CDR3aa: CASSPRQGSHYEQYF
CDR3nt: TGTGCCAGCAGCCCGAGACAGGGCAGTCACTACGAGCAGTACTTC

abundance: NA
len: 14
v_gene: TRBV28
d_gene: NA
j_gene: TRBJ1-2
CDR3aa: CASSLGVGGYGYTF
CDR3nt: TGTGCCAGCAGTTTGGGGGTTGGGGGATACGGCTACACCTTC

abundance: NA
len: 16
v_gene: TRBV3-1/TRBV3-2
d_gene: NA
j_gene: TRBJ2-2
CDR3aa: CASSLAFGQNTGELFF
CDR3nt: TGTGCCAGCAGTCTTGCCTTTGGACAGAACACCGGGGAGCTGTTTTTT

abundance: NA
len: 17
v_gene: TRBV28
d_gene: NA
j_gene: TRBJ1-2
CDR3aa: CASSLSPPADVSYGYTF
CDR3nt: TGTGCCAGCAGTTTATCGCCTCCGGCAGACGTTAGCTATGGCTACACCTTC

abundance: NA
len: 13
v_gene: TRBV6-2/TRBV6-3
d_gene: NA
j_gene: TRBJ1-2
CDR3aa: CASSNTGRSGYTF
CDR3nt: TGTGCCAGCAGTAACACAGGGAGAAGTGGCTACACCTTC

abundance: NA
len: 13
v_gene: TRBV28
d_gene: NA
j_gene: TRBJ1-1
CDR3aa: CASSSPQEREAFF
CDR3nt: TGTGCCAGCAGTTCACCACAGGAGAGGGAAGCTTTCTTT

abundance: NA
len: 14
v_gene: TRBV9
d_gene: NA
j_gene: TRBJ2-1
CDR3aa: CASQRGGSENEQFF
CDR3nt: TGTGCCAGCCAGCGTGGCGGCAGCGAGAATGAGCAGTTCTTC

abundance: NA
len: 16
v_gene: TRBV6-2/TRBV6-3
d_gene: NA
j_gene: TRBJ1-2
CDR3aa: CASSLRDPQNIRGYTF
CDR3nt: TGTGCCAGCAGTCTCCGGGACCCGCAGAATATTCGTGGCTACACCTTC

abundance: few
len: 14
v_gene: TRBV10-2
d_gene: NA
j_gene: TRBJ2-5
CDR3aa: CASSEWALQETQYF
CDR3nt: TGCGCCAGCAGTGAGTGGGCTCTTCAAGAGACCCAGTACTTC

abundance: NA
len: 14
v_gene: TRBV9
d_gene: TRBD1
j_gene: TRBJ1-2
CDR3aa: CASSLRTGAYGYTF
CDR3nt: TGTGCCAGCAGCCTCCGGACAGGGGCCTATGGCTACACCTTC

abundance: NA
len: 19
v_gene: TRBV4-1
d_gene: TRBD1
j_gene: TRBJ1-1
CDR3aa: CASSQEPPRDRGLRTEAFF
CDR3nt: TGCGCCAGCAGCCAAGAGCCCCCCCGGGACAGGGGGCTGAGGACTGAAGCTTTCTTT

abundance: few
len: 15
v_gene: TRBV6-5
d_gene: TRBD1
j_gene: TRBJ1-3
CDR3aa: CASSYDRGSGNTIYF
CDR3nt: TGTGCCAGCAGCTACGACAGGGGCTCTGGAAACACCATATATTTT

abundance: few
len: 18
v_gene: TRBV30
d_gene: NA
j_gene: TRBJ1-1
CDR3aa: CAWSPVEGPGRWNTEAFF
CDR3nt: TGTGCCTGGAGTCCCGTGGAGGGGCCCGGGAGGTGGAACACTGAAGCTTTCTTT

abundance: NA
len: 13
v_gene: TRBV10-3
d_gene: NA
j_gene: TRBJ2-5
CDR3aa: CAISTGEAETQYF
CDR3nt: TGTGCCATCAGTACAGGGGAGGCGGAGACCCAGTACTTC

abundance: once
len: 15
v_gene: TRBV5-1
d_gene: TRBD1
j_gene: TRBJ1-3
CDR3aa: CASSGQGNSGNTIYF
CDR3nt: TGCGCCAGCAGCGGACAGGGCAACTCTGGAAACACCATATATTTT

abundance: NA
len: 14
v_gene: TRBV9
d_gene: NA
j_gene: TRBJ1-5
CDR3aa: CASSVDGGNQPQHF
CDR3nt: TGTGCCAGCAGCGTAGACGGGGGCAATCAGCCCCAGCATTTT

abundance: many
len: 13
v_gene: TRBV12-3/TRBV12-4
d_gene: NA
j_gene: TRBJ1-2
CDR3aa: CASSSGVTSGYTF
CDR3nt: TGTGCCAGCAGTTCCGGGGTTACGAGTGGCTACACCTTC

abundance: NA
len: 15
v_gene: TRBV6-5
d_gene: TRBD1
j_gene: TRBJ2-2
CDR3aa: CASSYSTGRTGELFF
CDR3nt: TGTGCCAGCAGTTACTCGACAGGGCGCACCGGGGAGCTGTTTTTT

abundance: NA
len: 14
v_gene: TRBV6-2/TRBV6-3
d_gene: NA
j_gene: TRBJ1-5
CDR3aa: CASSYGGGRPIPHF
CDR3nt: TGTGCCAGCAGTTACGGCGGGGGGAGACCTATACCGCATTTT

abundance: NA
len: 15
v_gene: TRBV28
d_gene: NA
j_gene: TRBJ1-3
CDR3aa: CASSKGVRAGNTIYF
CDR3nt: TGTGCCAGCAGTAAGGGGGTTAGGGCCGGAAACACCATATATTTT

abundance: NA
len: 13
v_gene: TRBV14
d_gene: NA
j_gene: TRBJ2-3
CDR3aa: CASSKQSTDTQYF
CDR3nt: TGTGCCAGCAGTAAACAGAGCACAGATACGCAGTATTTT

abundance: NA
len: 15
v_gene: TRBV7-8
d_gene: TRBD2
j_gene: TRBJ2-7
CDR3aa: CASSSPGLAKYEQYF
CDR3nt: TGTGCCAGCAGCTCTCCCGGACTAGCGAAATACGAGCAGTACTTC

abundance: few
len: 14
v_gene: TRBV29-1
d_gene: NA
j_gene: TRBJ2-3
CDR3aa: CSVGGLPSTDTQYF
CDR3nt: TGCAGCGTTGGGGGACTTCCTAGCACAGATACGCAGTATTTT

abundance: NA
len: 17
v_gene: TRBV7-9
d_gene: TRBD1
j_gene: TRBJ1-2
CDR3aa: CASSFNPRTGDFYGYTF
CDR3nt: TGTGCCAGCAGCTTCAACCCCCGGACAGGGGATTTCTATGGCTACACCTTC

abundance: NA
len: 16
v_gene: TRBV28
d_gene: NA
j_gene: TRBJ2-2
CDR3aa: CASSLWLGSNTGELFF
CDR3nt: TGTGCCAGCAGTTTATGGCTAGGATCGAACACCGGGGAGCTGTTTTTT

abundance: NA
len: 13
v_gene: TRBV6-5
d_gene: NA
j_gene: TRBJ1-5
CDR3aa: CASSRGGNQPQHF
CDR3nt: TGTGCCAGCAGTCGGGGGGGCAATCAGCCCCAGCATTTT

abundance: once
len: 14
v_gene: TRBV6-5
d_gene: TRBD1
j_gene: TRBJ1-1
CDR3aa: CASTRTGYGSEAFF
CDR3nt: TGTGCCAGCACCCGGACAGGGTATGGGAGTGAAGCTTTCTTT

abundance: NA
len: 12
v_gene: TRBV29-1
d_gene: TRBD1
j_gene: TRBJ1-2
CDR3aa: CSAGGTGYGYTF
CDR3nt: TGCAGCGCGGGGGGGACAGGCTATGGCTACACCTTC

abundance: NA
len: 15
v_gene: TRBV6-1
d_gene: NA
j_gene: TRBJ2-1
CDR3aa: CASSESRLTYNEQFF
CDR3nt: TGTGCCAGCAGTGAGAGTCGCCTCACCTACAATGAGCAGTTCTTC

abundance: NA
len: 16
v_gene: TRBV29-1
d_gene: TRBD1
j_gene: TRBJ1-2
CDR3aa: CSVDVGQIEANYGYTF
CDR3nt: TGCAGCGTTGATGTGGGACAGATAGAAGCTAACTATGGCTACACCTTC

abundance: NA
len: 16
v_gene: TRBV5-6
d_gene: NA
j_gene: TRBJ2-3
CDR3aa: CASGPLGALGSDTQYF
CDR3nt: TGTGCCAGCGGCCCCCTGGGGGCCCTGGGGTCAGATACGCAGTATTTT

abundance: NA
len: 14
v_gene: TRBV11-3
d_gene: NA
j_gene: TRBJ1-1
CDR3aa: CASSFYGDNTEAFF
CDR3nt: TGTGCCAGCAGCTTCTACGGAGATAACACTGAAGCTTTCTTT

abundance: NA
len: 13
v_gene: TRBV7-2
d_gene: TRBD1
j_gene: TRBJ1-5
CDR3aa: CASSRGRGQPQHF
CDR3nt: TGTGCCAGCAGCCGGGGCAGGGGGCAGCCCCAGCATTTT

abundance: few
len: 14
v_gene: TRBV7-3
d_gene: NA
j_gene: TRBJ1-6
CDR3aa: CASSLVGGNSPLHF
CDR3nt: TGTGCCAGCAGCTTAGTAGGTGGGAATTCACCCCTCCACTTT

abundance: NA
len: 16
v_gene: TRBV7-8
d_gene: NA
j_gene: TRBJ1-2
CDR3aa: CASSLLPTTDSYGYTF
CDR3nt: TGTGCCAGCAGCTTACTTCCTACGACAGACTCCTATGGCTACACCTTC

abundance: NA
len: 12
v_gene: TRBV19
d_gene: NA
j_gene: TRBJ1-2
CDR3aa: CASSRDAYGYTF
CDR3nt: TGTGCCAGTAGTCGGGATGCCTATGGCTACACCTTC

abundance: NA
len: 14
v_gene: TRBV5-1
d_gene: NA
j_gene: TRBJ1-2
CDR3aa: CASSTGQPHYGYTF
CDR3nt: TGCGCCAGCAGCACGGGACAACCACACTATGGCTACACCTTC

abundance: NA
len: 16
v_gene: TRBV4-3
d_gene: NA
j_gene: TRBJ1-2
CDR3aa: CASSQGPDPMNYGYTF
CDR3nt: TGCGCCAGCAGCCAGGGGCCAGACCCCATGAACTATGGCTACACCTTC

abundance: NA
len: 13
v_gene: TRBV10-1
d_gene: NA
j_gene: TRBJ1-2
CDR3aa: CASSAGTYHGYTF
CDR3nt: TGCGCCAGCAGTGCCGGGACATATCATGGCTACACCTTC

abundance: NA
len: 14
v_gene: TRBV7-2
d_gene: NA
j_gene: TRBJ2-7
CDR3aa: CASSYRTGTYEQYF
CDR3nt: TGTGCCAGCAGCTATCGGACTGGTACCTACGAGCAGTACTTC

abundance: NA
len: 14
v_gene: TRBV28
d_gene: NA
j_gene: TRBJ1-2
CDR3aa: CASSLGGGSYGYTF
CDR3nt: TGTGCCAGCAGTTTAGGGGGCGGGAGCTATGGCTACACCTTC

abundance: NA
len: 16
v_gene: TRBV19
d_gene: TRBD1
j_gene: TRBJ1-2
CDR3aa: CASALVGTATLSGYTF
CDR3nt: TGTGCCAGTGCCTTGGTAGGGACAGCTACTCTTTCAGGCTACACCTTC

abundance: NA
len: 17
v_gene: TRBV9
d_gene: TRBD2
j_gene: TRBJ2-5
CDR3aa: CASSKAGAGGTHLAQYF
CDR3nt: TGTGCCAGCAGCAAGGCTGGGGCGGGGGGCACGCACCTGGCCCAGTACTTC

abundance: NA
len: 11
v_gene: TRBV28
d_gene: NA
j_gene: TRBJ2-7
CDR3aa: CASSPSEAQYF
CDR3nt: TGTGCCAGCAGTCCCTCGGAGGCGCAGTACTTC

abundance: NA
len: 14
v_gene: TRBV2
d_gene: TRBD1
j_gene: TRBJ1-2
CDR3aa: CASNYRGSGYGYTF
CDR3nt: TGTGCCAGCAATTACAGGGGGTCTGGCTATGGCTACACCTTC

abundance: once
len: 14
v_gene: TRBV7-2
d_gene: TRBD1
j_gene: TRBJ2-7
CDR3aa: CASRWDRGSYEQYF
CDR3nt: TGTGCCAGCAGATGGGACAGAGGATCCTACGAGCAGTACTTC

abundance: NA
len: 11
v_gene: TRBV5-4
d_gene: NA
j_gene: TRBJ1-1
CDR3aa: CASRDGAQAFF
CDR3nt: TGTGCCAGCAGAGATGGGGCCCAAGCTTTCTTT

abundance: NA
len: 12
v_gene: TRBV29-1
d_gene: NA
j_gene: TRBJ2-7
CDR3aa: CSVEWGSREQYF
CDR3nt: TGCAGCGTTGAATGGGGATCCCGCGAGCAGTACTTC

abundance: NA
len: 16
v_gene: TRBV6-2/TRBV6-3
d_gene: TRBD1
j_gene: TRBJ1-6
CDR3aa: CASSYPGQGENSPLHF
CDR3nt: TGTGCCAGCAGTTACCCCGGACAGGGAGAAAATTCACCCCTCCACTTT

abundance: NA
len: 13
v_gene: TRBV19
d_gene: NA
j_gene: TRBJ1-4
CDR3aa: CASLKQESEKLFF
CDR3nt: TGTGCCAGCTTAAAACAGGAGAGTGAAAAACTGTTTTTT

abundance: few
len: 13
v_gene: TRBV9
d_gene: NA
j_gene: TRBJ2-2
CDR3aa: CASSTENTGELFF
CDR3nt: TGTGCCAGCAGTACAGAGAACACCGGGGAGCTGTTTTTT